These T cell receptor beta chains were read from a single sample in a study of blood T cells in healthy people across ages. TCRdb independently ran MiXCR on the 5' RACE reads; one entry per CDR3 protein. This sample has hundreds of thousands of distinct CDR3 sequences, with 58% found just once. Sequenced input: blood. The receptors come from a man in his 60s in good health. Each CDR3 is given with its conserved first and last residue. Each record gives: D gene, clone size, J gene, V gene, CDR3 protein, CDR3 DNA. D genes are given only for firm matches. Size is omitted from some rows. Given values are once, few, many or a class for expanded clones.

D: TRBD2
size: .
J: TRBJ2-1
V: TRBV5-8
CDR3: CASSLGGTSGAGEQFF
DNA: TGTGCCAGCAGCTTGGGAGGGACTAGCGGGGCAGGTGAGCAGTTCTTC

D: .
size: .
J: TRBJ1-2
V: TRBV11-2
CDR3: CASSLTALNYGYTF
DNA: TGTGCCAGCAGCCTTACAGCGCTTAACTATGGCTACACCTTC

D: .
size: .
J: TRBJ2-1
V: TRBV2
CDR3: CASSVFPLKDEQFF
DNA: TGTGCCAGCAGTGTGTTCCCATTGAAGGATGAGCAGTTCTTC

D: .
size: few
J: TRBJ2-1
V: TRBV7-2
CDR3: CASGSGTTTAEQFF
DNA: TGTGCCAGCGGAAGCGGGACAACCACGGCTGAGCAGTTCTTC

D: .
size: .
J: TRBJ2-5
V: TRBV25-1
CDR3: CVQLSGHRQETQYF
DNA: TGTGTCCAACTTTCGGGACACCGTCAAGAGACCCAGTACTTC

D: .
size: .
J: TRBJ1-4
V: TRBV4-1
CDR3: CASRPRGRQPNEKLFF
DNA: TGCGCCAGCAGGCCTCGGGGGCGACAACCTAATGAAAAACTGTTTTTT

D: .
size: few
J: TRBJ2-5
V: TRBV9
CDR3: CASSVGQLRETQYF
DNA: TGTGCCAGCAGCGTAGGTCAGCTCCGGGAGACCCAGTACTTC

D: .
size: .
J: TRBJ2-5
V: TRBV20-1
CDR3: CSASWSSGETQYF
DNA: TGCAGTGCTAGCTGGAGCAGCGGGGAGACCCAGTACTTC

D: .
size: .
J: TRBJ1-1
V: TRBV24-1
CDR3: CATSDLGTRRSLNTEAFF
DNA: TGTGCCACCAGTGATTTGGGGACCAGGCGGTCCCTGAACACTGAAGCTTTCTTT

D: .
size: many
J: TRBJ2-1
V: TRBV29-1
CDR3: CSVRRGIGPNEQFF
DNA: TGCAGCGTCCGCCGGGGTATCGGCCCGAATGAGCAGTTCTTC

D: .
size: few
J: TRBJ1-2
V: TRBV9
CDR3: CASSPTGTSNYGYTF
DNA: TGTGCCAGCAGCCCGACGGGGACTTCTAACTATGGCTACACCTTC

D: TRBD1
size: .
J: TRBJ1-2
V: TRBV7-2
CDR3: CASSLTGLRYTF
DNA: TGTGCCAGCAGCTTGACAGGGCTCCGCTACACCTTC

D: TRBD1
size: .
J: TRBJ1-2
V: TRBV12-3/TRBV12-4
CDR3: CASRRDRISGYTF
DNA: TGTGCCAGCAGAAGGGACAGGATCTCTGGCTACACCTTC

D: TRBD1
size: .
J: TRBJ2-3
V: TRBV18
CDR3: CASSLAPGQGNTDTQYF
DNA: TGTGCCAGCTCGCTGGCTCCGGGACAGGGAAACACAGATACGCAGTATTTT

D: TRBD2
size: few
J: TRBJ2-1
V: TRBV20-1
CDR3: CSARPSGGFYNEQFF
DNA: TGCAGTGCTAGACCGAGCGGGGGGTTCTACAATGAGCAGTTCTTC

D: .
size: .
J: TRBJ1-2
V: TRBV3-1
CDR3: CASSQDVQGYYGYTF
DNA: TGTGCCAGCAGCCAGGATGTCCAGGGCTACTATGGCTACACCTTC

D: .
size: .
J: TRBJ2-5
V: TRBV5-1
CDR3: CASSFSSQGLGTQYF
DNA: TGCGCCAGCAGCTTTTCCAGCCAGGGGCTGGGGACCCAGTACTTC

D: .
size: .
J: TRBJ2-6
V: TRBV15
CDR3: CATSRDPRAGANVLTF
DNA: TGTGCCACCAGCAGAGATCCCAGGGCTGGGGCCAACGTCCTGACTTTC

D: .
size: .
J: TRBJ1-4
V: TRBV9
CDR3: CASSVDRGRNEKLFF
DNA: TGTGCCAGCAGCGTAGATCGGGGGCGGAATGAAAAACTGTTTTTT

D: .
size: few
J: TRBJ2-7
V: TRBV6-5
CDR3: CATSGQFSSYEQYF
DNA: TGTGCCACCAGCGGCCAATTCTCCTCCTACGAGCAGTACTTC

D: TRBD2
size: .
J: TRBJ2-1
V: TRBV12-3/TRBV12-4
CDR3: CASSRTSGGAGYNEQFF
DNA: TGTGCCAGCAGTAGAACTAGCGGGGGGGCCGGTTACAATGAGCAGTTCTTC

D: .
size: .
J: TRBJ1-3
V: TRBV5-1
CDR3: CASSQGHTSSGNTIYF
DNA: TGCGCCAGCAGCCAGGGCCACACTAGCTCTGGAAACACCATATATTTT

D: TRBD2
size: .
J: TRBJ2-1
V: TRBV3-1
CDR3: CASSQQIAGGEQFF
DNA: TGTGCCAGCAGCCAACAAATTGCGGGGGGTGAGCAGTTCTTC

D: .
size: few
J: TRBJ1-1
V: TRBV7-2
CDR3: CASSLVSDTEAFF
DNA: TGTGCCAGCAGCTTAGTCAGCGACACTGAAGCTTTCTTT

D: .
size: .
J: TRBJ1-2
V: TRBV11-2
CDR3: CASSFTDSAFPYGYTF
DNA: TGTGCCAGCAGCTTTACCGACAGTGCGTTTCCCTATGGCTACACCTTC

D: .
size: .
J: TRBJ1-2
V: TRBV29-1
CDR3: CSVVGGAGYGYTF
DNA: TGCAGCGTTGTTGGGGGCGCGGGCTATGGCTACACCTTC

D: TRBD1
size: .
J: TRBJ2-4
V: TRBV5-1
CDR3: CASSLSSGPGQIQYF
DNA: TGCGCCAGCAGCTTGTCCTCCGGACCGGGACAGATTCAGTACTTC

D: TRBD2
size: few
J: TRBJ2-1
V: TRBV14
CDR3: CASSQEGGGSYNEQFF
DNA: TGTGCCAGCAGCCAAGAGGGCGGGGGGTCCTACAATGAGCAGTTCTTC

D: .
size: .
J: TRBJ2-5
V: TRBV9
CDR3: CASNVGSEETQYF
DNA: TGTGCCAGCAACGTAGGCTCGGAAGAGACCCAGTACTTC

D: TRBD1
size: .
J: TRBJ1-2
V: TRBV12-3/TRBV12-4
CDR3: CASTVGQGYGYTF
DNA: TGTGCCAGCACCGTCGGACAGGGTTATGGCTACACCTTC

D: TRBD2
size: .
J: TRBJ2-1
V: TRBV10-3
CDR3: CAISEATSYSYNEQFF
DNA: TGTGCCATCAGTGAGGCGACTAGCTACTCCTACAATGAGCAGTTCTTC

D: .
size: once
J: TRBJ2-5
V: TRBV12-3/TRBV12-4
CDR3: CASSLAKFGEQYF
DNA: TGTGCCAGCAGTTTAGCCAAATTTGGGGAGCAGTACTTC

D: .
size: .
J: TRBJ1-1
V: TRBV7-9
CDR3: CASSLVAGPMNTEAFF
DNA: TGTGCCAGCAGCTTAGTAGCAGGGCCCATGAACACTGAAGCTTTCTTT

D: TRBD2
size: .
J: TRBJ2-3
V: TRBV7-9
CDR3: CASSLGRTSGGAEDTQYF
DNA: TGTGCCAGCAGCTTAGGGCGGACTAGCGGGGGGGCCGAGGATACGCAGTATTTT

D: .
size: .
J: TRBJ1-6
V: TRBV7-2
CDR3: CASSLLSGGRNSPLHF
DNA: TGTGCCAGCAGCTTACTATCCGGGGGAAGGAATTCACCCCTCCACTTT

D: .
size: .
J: TRBJ2-5
V: TRBV20-1
CDR3: CSARDPVGARETQYF
DNA: TGCAGTGCTAGAGATCCAGTGGGGGCAAGGGAGACCCAGTACTTC

D: TRBD1
size: .
J: TRBJ2-6
V: TRBV3-1
CDR3: CASSDRDRGFGANVLTF
DNA: TGTGCCAGCAGCGACCGGGACAGGGGGTTTGGGGCCAACGTCCTGACTTTC

D: .
size: .
J: TRBJ1-2
V: TRBV11-2
CDR3: CASSLGTEADYGYTF
DNA: TGTGCCAGCAGCTTAGGCACCGAGGCAGACTATGGCTACACCTTC

D: TRBD1
size: once
J: TRBJ1-2
V: TRBV4-1
CDR3: CASSPRTGTGRPYGYTF
DNA: TGCGCCAGCAGCCCAAGAACCGGGACAGGGCGCCCCTATGGCTACACCTTC

D: TRBD2
size: .
J: TRBJ2-1
V: TRBV24-1
CDR3: CATSDPTSGNEQFF
DNA: TGTGCCACCAGTGATCCGACTAGCGGCAATGAGCAGTTCTTC

D: TRBD1
size: .
J: TRBJ2-7
V: TRBV19
CDR3: CASSPVHPGTGWTYEQYF
DNA: TGTGCCAGTAGCCCGGTTCACCCCGGGACAGGGTGGACCTACGAGCAGTACTTC

D: .
size: .
J: TRBJ2-5
V: TRBV10-3
CDR3: CAISEYVGGHVRETQYF
DNA: TGTGCCATCAGTGAGTACGTGGGGGGCCATGTACGAGAGACCCAGTACTTC

D: .
size: .
J: TRBJ1-2
V: TRBV4-2
CDR3: CASSQDVEGRRYGYTF
DNA: TGTGCCAGCAGCCAAGATGTAGAAGGTAGACGATATGGCTACACCTTC

D: TRBD1
size: .
J: TRBJ2-3
V: TRBV9
CDR3: CASSVGTGNTDTQYF
DNA: TGTGCCAGCAGCGTCGGGACAGGGAACACAGATACGCAGTATTTT

D: .
size: few
J: TRBJ2-1
V: TRBV14
CDR3: CASSQDAGREQFF
DNA: TGTGCCAGCAGCCAAGATGCAGGCCGAGAGCAGTTCTTC

D: .
size: .
J: TRBJ2-5
V: TRBV10-3
CDR3: CAISERGGGETQYF
DNA: TGTGCCATCAGTGAGCGCGGAGGAGGGGAGACCCAGTACTTC

D: TRBD1
size: .
J: TRBJ2-1
V: TRBV3-1
CDR3: CASSQGGQRVQFF
DNA: TGTGCCAGCAGCCAAGGGGGACAGAGGGTGCAGTTCTTC

D: .
size: few
J: TRBJ2-1
V: TRBV28
CDR3: CASSPVYPLNEQFF
DNA: TGTGCCAGCAGTCCCGTTTACCCCCTGAATGAGCAGTTCTTC

D: TRBD1
size: .
J: TRBJ1-2
V: TRBV3-1
CDR3: CASSQGFGTGAFNYGYTF
DNA: TGTGCCAGCAGCCAAGGTTTCGGGACAGGGGCTTTTAACTATGGCTACACCTTC

D: .
size: .
J: TRBJ2-7
V: TRBV7-2
CDR3: CASRIGGSSYEQYF
DNA: TGTGCCAGCAGGATTGGGGGTAGCTCCTACGAGCAGTACTTC

D: .
size: .
J: TRBJ2-1
V: TRBV25-1
CDR3: CASQDSAGYNEQFF
DNA: TGTGCCAGCCAGGACAGCGCGGGCTACAATGAGCAGTTCTTC

D: .
size: .
J: TRBJ2-7
V: TRBV7-9
CDR3: CASSYGTRLYEQYF
DNA: TGTGCCAGCAGCTACGGGACACGACTCTACGAGCAGTACTTC

D: .
size: few
J: TRBJ1-2
V: TRBV6-6
CDR3: CASSYSLRPNYGYTF
DNA: TGTGCCAGCAGTTACTCCTTGCGCCCTAACTATGGCTACACCTTC

D: TRBD2
size: .
J: TRBJ2-1
V: TRBV18
CDR3: CASSPQRGENEQFF
DNA: TGTGCCAGCTCACCACAGCGGGGGGAGAATGAGCAGTTCTTC

D: TRBD1
size: once
J: TRBJ2-1
V: TRBV5-1
CDR3: CASSPGGTGYREQFF
DNA: TGCGCCAGCAGCCCAGGAGGGACAGGGTATCGCGAGCAGTTCTTC